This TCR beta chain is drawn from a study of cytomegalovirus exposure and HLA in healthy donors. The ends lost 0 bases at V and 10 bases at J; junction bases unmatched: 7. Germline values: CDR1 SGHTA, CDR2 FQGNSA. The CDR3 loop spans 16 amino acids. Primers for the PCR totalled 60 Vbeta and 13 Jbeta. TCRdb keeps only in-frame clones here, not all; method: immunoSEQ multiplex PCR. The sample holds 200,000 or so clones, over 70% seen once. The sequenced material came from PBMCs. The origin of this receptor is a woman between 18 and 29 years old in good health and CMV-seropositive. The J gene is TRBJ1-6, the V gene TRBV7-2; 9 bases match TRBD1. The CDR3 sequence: CASSLAPGQGRSPLHF. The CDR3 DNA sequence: TGTGCCAGCAGCTTAGCTCCGGGACAGGGTCGCTCACCCCTCCACTTT.